This T cell receptor (beta chain) was captured in a study of OX40 agonist ivuxolimab in advanced cancers. On the study more broadly: Averaging 60 years in age, with a range of about 23 to 79, the cohort was approximately 87% male. Study-wide points: There were also nonresponders showing low normalized T-cell clonal expansion.

Here immunoSEQ multiplex PCR was the method, and the copy in TCRdb shows in-frame clones only, minus some. The table lists around 82,000 clones, 70% to 90% of them singletons. Worth noting for this clone: What it binds is unknown.

Germline CDR1 and CDR2: SGHRS and YFSETQ. The CDR3 totals 15 residues. Between the trimmed V and J ends, which lost 0 bases and 0 bases, there was a span of 7 bases. The receptor was derived from an adult with an advanced solid tumor such as melanoma, head and neck, liver or kidney cancer. This specimen was CD4+ or CD8+ T cells sorted from blood, taken in a trial of the OX40 agonist ivuxolimab. This chain connects TRBV5-1 to TRBJ1-3; unclear D gene. The CDR3 coding sequence is TGCGCCAGCAGCTTGGACGGCAACTCTGGAAACACCATATATTTT. Translation: CASSLDGNSGNTIYF.